These 26 T cell receptor beta chains came from one sample sequenced in a study of T cell responses to AZD1222 COVID-19 vaccine (dated by TCRdb to about 2021). The time point label corresponds to: about 28 days (+/-7) after the second vaccine dose. Receptor amplification or capture employed the immunoSEQ multiplex PCR assay. In its TCRdb copy, this immuneACCESS table keeps in-frame sequences only and misses some clones. Where compared with another copy, unresolved V genes explain less than half of these, and the others have no known cause. This sample lists about 170,000 clones; 87% were detected once. Less than 1.3% of the sample goes to the ten largest clones. This specimen was peripheral blood, taken 28 days after the second AZD1222 dose. Receptors were obtained from an adult who received the AZD1222 COVID-19 vaccine.

The chain couples TRBV21-1 to TRBJ2-3; the D call TRBD1 from the table was never checked on the DNA. TRBV21-1 is tagged as a pseudogene. The CDR3 has 12 amino acids. The DNA of the CDR3 is TGCCGGGGACAGGGATGCACAGATACGCAGTATTTT. It codes for CRGQGCTDTQYF.

This rearrangement joins TRBV15 to TRBJ1-3; D gene uncertain. Germline V gene data show CDR1 as LNHNV and CDR2 as YYDKDF (reference sequence). There are 16 residues in the CDR3. Trimming cost V 2 bases and J 0 bases, with 11 bases left between them. The CDR3 is CATSRQKAGSGNTIYF. CDR3 nucleotides: TGTGCCACCAGCAGACAAAAGGCAGGCTCTGGAAACACCATATATTTT.

A single count supports this clone. The same CDR3 also results from other DNA sequences found in this sample. V usage is TRBV2 and J usage is TRBJ1-2; D is ambiguous. The germline V gene has CDR1 SNHLY and CDR2 FYNNEI. The CDR3 sequence is 13 residues long. V lost 5 bases to trimming and J lost 4 bases, with 11 bases between them. Here the CDR3 DNA reads TGTGCCAGCAGTAGGTGGGAGTCCTATGGCTACACCTTC. Protein sequence: CASSRWESYGYTF.

The chain uses TRBV18 and TRBJ2-6, with D hard to call. Trimming shortened V by 2 bases and J by 0 bases, and 14 bases separated the two germline ends. The CDR3 contains 18 residues. In germline, CDR1 is KGHSH, CDR2 LQKENI. CDR3: CASSPIRVPLSGANVLTF. The CDR3 bases are TGTGCCAGCTCACCAATTCGGGTCCCCCTCTCTGGGGCCAACGTCCTGACTTTC.

The chain employs TRBV3-1 (or the pseudogene TRBV3-2) and TRBJ2-3; D uncertain. The germline V gene has CDR1 LGHDT and CDR2 YNNKEL (reference sequence). The CDR3 contains 16 residues. The V end was cut by 0 bases, the J end by 0 bases, with 10 bases between. Here the CDR3 DNA reads TGTGCCAGCAGCCAAGATATAGGCAGTAGCACAGATACGCAGTATTTT. Translating gives CASSQDIGSSTDTQYF.

The J gene is TRBJ1-1, the V gene TRBV5-5; 10 nucleotides line up with TRBD1. V shed 4 bases and J 0 bases; nucleotides not matched to a gene: 3. In germline, CDR1 is SGHKS, CDR2 YYEKEE (reference sequence). The CDR3 has 15 amino acids. The CDR3 DNA reads as TGTGCCAGCAGCCCGGGACAGGGGATGAACACTGAAGCTTTCTTT. Its translation: CASSPGQGMNTEAFF.

The chain uses TRBV19 and TRBJ1-2, with TRBD1 matching 9 bases. The germline V gene encodes CDR1 LNHDA and CDR2 SQIVND (reference sequence). Trimming cost V 8 bases and J 2 bases; bases outside gene matches: 9. The CDR3 extends over 15 amino acids. The CDR3 region is CASDRGIRQNYGYTF. CDR3 in DNA: TGTGCCAGTGACAGGGGGATTAGACAGAACTATGGCTACACCTTC.

This chain joins TRBV7-2 and TRBJ2-1, with 8 bases that match TRBD2. V was clipped by 3 bases and J by 8 bases; unmatched bases: 18. Germline loops: CDR1 SGHTA, CDR2 FQGNSA. This CDR3 has 18 amino acids. CDR3 DNA: TGTGCCAGCAGCTTTCCCGGGGGGGGGACATTGTATCGATATGAGCAGTTCTTC. Translation: CASSFPGGGTLYRYEQFF.

The chain combines TRBV3-1 (or the pseudogene TRBV3-2) with TRBJ2-1; D gene ambiguous. The germline gives CDR1 LGHDT, CDR2 YNNKEL (reference sequence). The CDR3 has 9 amino acids. The V and J ends lost 6 bases and 7 bases respectively, with 1 base between them. This CDR3 is CASRNEQFF. For the CDR3, the DNA is TGTGCCAGCAGGAATGAGCAGTTCTTC.

V and J are TRBV19 and TRBJ1-3; D unclear. Germline lookup yields CDR1 LNHDA and CDR2 SQIVND (reference sequence). The CDR3 has 12 amino acids. Trimming took off 10 bases at V and 0 bases at J, with 7 bases between the two ends. CDR3 amino acids: CATQSSGNTIYF. In DNA, the CDR3 is TGTGCCACGCAGAGCTCTGGAAACACCATATATTTT.

The sample holds one count of this clone. This rearrangement joins TRBV7-8 to TRBJ1-2; D gene unclear. CDR3 size: 18 residues. Germline CDR1 SGHVS, CDR2 FQNEAQ. The V end lost 0 bases, the J end lost 0 bases, and 17 bases lay between the germline ends. In nucleotides, the CDR3 is TGTGCCAGCAGCTTAGCGCTCTTGGCAGCGGCTTCTAACTATGGCTACACCTTC. Translated: CASSLALLAAASNYGYTF.

The V gene is TRBV15, the J gene TRBJ1-4, with 7 bases aligning to TRBD1. Looked up from germline, CDR1 is LNHNV and CDR2 is YYDKDF (reference sequence). The CDR3 length is 14 residues. V shed 2 bases, J shed 5 bases, and the junction held 2 bases outside the gene matches. The CDR3 nucleotides are TGTGCCACCAGCAGACAGGGGGGGAATGAAAAACTGTTTTTT. Its protein product is CATSRQGGNEKLFF.

This clone was observed a single time. The chain is built from TRBV4-1 and TRBJ1-5, with D tentatively TRBD1 (6 bases). Germline CDR1 reads MGHRA; CDR2 reads YSYEKL. CDR3 length: 16 amino acids. Trimming left V 6 bases short and J 4 bases short, with 19 bases between. CDR3 bases: TGCGCCAGCAGACCTCACTTCGGACAGAAAAATCAGCCCCAGCATTTT. Translated: CASRPHFGQKNQPQHF.

The V call is TRBV11-2, the J call TRBJ2-7; D ambiguous. V gave up 2 bases and J gave up 3 bases, with 20 bases separating them. This CDR3 is built from 17 residues. Looked up from germline, CDR1 is SGHAT and CDR2 is FQNNGV. The CDR3 DNA reads TGTGCCAGCAGCTTAAAGTCCGACTCGGCGGAAATCTACGAGCAGTACTTC. Translation gives CASSLKSDSAEIYEQYF.

The chain links TRBV6-5 to TRBJ1-2, with a possible D match to TRBD1 (5 bases). The CDR3 runs to 16 residues. Germline CDR1 reads MNHEY; CDR2 reads SVGAGI. Between the trimmed V and J ends, which lost 0 bases and 5 bases, there was a span of 16 bases. The CDR3: CASSYSILRGLYGYTF. CDR3 DNA sequence: TGTGCCAGCAGTTACTCGATTCTACGGGGCCTTTATGGCTACACCTTC.

The genes are TRBV4-2 and TRBJ2-2; D might be TRBD2 (5 bases). CDR3 length equals 14 residues. Per germline, CDR1 LGHNA and CDR2 YNFKEQ. The germline V and J ends were trimmed by 1 base and 5 bases, with 8 bases remaining between them. The CDR3: CASSQGGKTGELFF. The CDR3 nucleotides read TGTGCCAGCAGCCAAGGAGGGAAGACCGGGGAGCTGTTTTTT.

The rearrangement links TRBV27 to TRBJ1-2; 9 bases map to TRBD1. The ends lost 2 bases at V and 8 bases at J; junction bases unmatched: 6. The CDR3 sequence is 14 residues long. The germline gives CDR1 MNHEY, CDR2 SMNVEV (reference sequence). CDR3 coding DNA: TGTGCCAGCAGTTTAACCGGGACAGGGAGCGGCTACACCTTC. It yields the protein CASSLTGTGSGYTF.

The chain employs TRBV9 and TRBJ1-2; 7 bases align to TRBD1. The CDR3 sequence is 17 residues long. From germline, CDR1 is SGDLS and CDR2 YYNGEE. Germline trimming cut 0 bases from V and 2 bases from J; bases unmatched to any gene: 10. The CDR3 sequence: CASSVARSPRGNYGYTF. CDR3 DNA: TGTGCCAGCAGCGTAGCTAGGTCTCCCAGGGGGAACTATGGCTACACCTTC.

This clone has just one count. This chain joins TRBV7-6 and TRBJ1-2, with D perhaps matching TRBD1 (6 bases). From germline, CDR1 is SGHVS and CDR2 FNYEAQ. With 3 bases removed from V and 6 bases from J, the gap between germline ends came to 14 bases. This CDR3 is built from 14 residues. CDR3 in amino acids: CASSLRGPGDGYTF. The CDR3 nucleotides are TGTGCCAGCAGCTTGCGTGGGCCAGGGGATGGCTACACCTTC.

This chain links TRBV5-1 with TRBJ1-1; possibly TRBD1 for D (6 bases). The V and J ends lost 4 bases and 0 bases respectively, with 19 bases between them. Germline V CDR1 and CDR2: SGHRS, YFSETQ. This CDR3 is 17 amino acids long. The DNA for the CDR3 is TGCGCCAGCAGCCGAAGGGGGGCTCCGGAGCTGAACACTGAAGCTTTCTTT. The encoded protein is CASSRRGAPELNTEAFF.

The chain has TRBV4-3 and TRBJ1-2; 7 bases line up with TRBD1. V lost 4 bases, J lost 1 base, and 9 bases stayed unmatched. Germline V gene data show CDR1 as LGHNA and CDR2 as YSLEER. The length of the CDR3 is 16 residues. This CDR3 is CASSPPTGVRNYGYTF. CDR3 in DNA: TGCGCCAGCAGCCCACCTACAGGGGTTCGTAACTATGGCTACACCTTC.

The V call is TRBV18, the J call TRBJ2-1; D might be TRBD2 (5 bases). Trimming left V 4 bases short and J 3 bases short, with 10 bases between. Germline assignment: CDR1 KGHSH and CDR2 LQKENI. This CDR3 has 14 amino acids. For the CDR3, the DNA is TGTGCCAGCTCACGGACGGGAAACTACAATGAGCAGTTCTTC. Its protein product is CASSRTGNYNEQFF. Variable domain in full (rest from reference TRBV18 and TRBJ2-1): NAGVMQNPRHLVRRRGQEARLRCSPMKGHSHVYWYRQLPEEGLKFMVYLQKENIIDESGMPKERFSAEFPKEGPSILRIQQVVRGDSAAYFCASSRTGNYNEQFFGPGTRLTVL.

The V call is TRBV6-1, the J call TRBJ2-5; D possibly uses TRBD1 or TRBD2 (7 bases each). V dropped 1 base and J dropped 5 bases, with 17 bases sitting between them. Germline CDR1 reads MNHNS; CDR2 reads SASEGT. This CDR3 is built from 16 residues. This CDR3 is CASSEVGGTVSETQYF. In DNA form, the CDR3 reads TGTGCCAGCAGTGAAGTCGGGGGGACAGTGTCGGAGACCCAGTACTTC.

This chain uses TRBV7-9 with TRBJ1-2, with D unresolved. Deletions cut 5 bases from V and 6 bases from J, with 19 bases between. The germline gives CDR1 SEHNR, CDR2 FQNEAQ (reference sequence). The CDR3 spans 15 residues. The CDR3: CASSLPGGLVDGYTF. Here the CDR3 DNA reads TGTGCCAGCAGCCTACCCGGAGGGTTGGTAGATGGCTACACCTTC.

The rearrangement uses TRBV11-2 and TRBJ2-2; D possibly corresponds to TRBD2 (7 bases). This CDR3 has 18 amino acids. V lost 1 base to trimming and J lost 7 bases, with 22 bases between them. CDR1 and CDR2 from the germline V gene are SGHAT and FQNNGV. The CDR3 region is CASSLGFRLGGPNGELFF. The DNA of the CDR3 is TGTGCCAGCAGCTTAGGGTTCCGGTTGGGGGGGCCCAACGGGGAGCTGTTTTTT.

The chain is built from TRBV20-1 and TRBJ2-3; TRBD2 matches 11 bases. The CDR3 consists of 14 residues. Losses at the gene ends were 3 bases for V and 4 bases for J; bases not matched to a gene: 3. Germline V gene data show CDR1 as DFQATT and CDR2 as SNEGSKA (reference sequence). CDR3 nucleotide sequence: TGCAGTGCTAGTGGTAGCGGGGGGGCAGATACGCAGTATTTT. Translated, it gives CSASGSGGADTQYF.